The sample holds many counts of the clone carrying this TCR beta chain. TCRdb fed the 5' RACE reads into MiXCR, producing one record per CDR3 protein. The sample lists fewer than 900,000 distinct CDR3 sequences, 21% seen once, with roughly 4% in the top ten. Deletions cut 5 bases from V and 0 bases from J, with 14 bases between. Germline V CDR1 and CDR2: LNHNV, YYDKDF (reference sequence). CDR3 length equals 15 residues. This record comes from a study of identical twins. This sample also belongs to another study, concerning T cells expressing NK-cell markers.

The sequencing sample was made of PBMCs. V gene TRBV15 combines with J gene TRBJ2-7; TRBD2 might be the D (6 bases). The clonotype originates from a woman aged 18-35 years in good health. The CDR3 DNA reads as TGTGCCACCAGCGCAACGGACTATAGCTCCTACGAGCAGTACTTC. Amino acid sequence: CATSATDYSSYEQYF.